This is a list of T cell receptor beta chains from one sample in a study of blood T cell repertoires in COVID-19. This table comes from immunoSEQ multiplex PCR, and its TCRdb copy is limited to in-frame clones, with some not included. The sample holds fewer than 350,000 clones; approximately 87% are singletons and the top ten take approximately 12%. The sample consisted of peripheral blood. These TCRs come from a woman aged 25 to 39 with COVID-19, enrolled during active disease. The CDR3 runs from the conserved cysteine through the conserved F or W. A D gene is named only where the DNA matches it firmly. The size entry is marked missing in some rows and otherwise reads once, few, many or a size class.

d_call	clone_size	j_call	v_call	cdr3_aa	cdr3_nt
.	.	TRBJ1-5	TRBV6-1	CASSEVVGGFNQPQHF	TGTGCCAGCAGTGAAGTGGTCGGGGGTTTCAATCAGCCCCAGCATTTT
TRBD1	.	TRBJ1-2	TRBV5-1	CASSWTGVDGYTF	TGCGCCAGCAGCTGGACAGGGGTAGATGGCTACACCTTC
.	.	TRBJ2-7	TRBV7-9	CASSAPSDYEQYF	TGTGCCAGCAGCGCCCCGTCAGACTACGAGCAGTACTTC
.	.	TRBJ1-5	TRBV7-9	CASSSENQVNQPQHF	TGTGCCAGCAGCTCAGAGAACCAGGTAAATCAGCCCCAGCATTTT
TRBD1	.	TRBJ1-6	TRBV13	CASSSYTGENSPLHF	TGTGCCAGCAGCTCCTACACAGGGGAAAATTCACCCCTCCACTTT
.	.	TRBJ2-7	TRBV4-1	CASSQDRGRGWQYF	TGCGCCAGCAGCCAAGATCGGGGCCGGGGGTGGCAGTACTTC
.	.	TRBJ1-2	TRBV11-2	CASSFARFTYGYTF	TGTGCCAGCAGCTTCGCCAGATTTACCTATGGCTACACCTTC
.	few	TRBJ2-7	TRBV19	CASSMVVGRIKYEQYF	TGTGCCAGTAGTATGGTGGTGGGGAGAATAAAGTACGAGCAGTACTTC
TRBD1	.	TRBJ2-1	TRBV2	CASRADRGSYNEQFF	TGTGCCAGCAGGGCGGACAGGGGCTCCTACAATGAGCAGTTCTTC
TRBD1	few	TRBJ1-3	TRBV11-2	CASSSFDRATGNTIYF	TGTGCCAGCAGCTCATTCGACAGGGCCACTGGAAACACCATATATTTT
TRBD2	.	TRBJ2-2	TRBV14	CASSQDRSGENTGELFF	TGTGCCAGCAGCCAAGATAGAAGCGGGGAAAACACCGGGGAGCTGTTTTTT
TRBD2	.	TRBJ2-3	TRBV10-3	CAISEGSMVAGIPDTQYF	TGTGCCATCAGTGAAGGGTCGATGGTAGCGGGAATCCCAGATACGCAGTATTTT
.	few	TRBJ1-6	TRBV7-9	CASSLGGYSNSPLHF	TGTGCCAGCAGCTTGGGGGGATACTCTAATTCACCCCTCCACTTT
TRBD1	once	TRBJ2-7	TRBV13	CASSTTGGFRPYYEQYF	TGTGCCAGCAGCACGACAGGGGGCTTCCGACCTTACTACGAGCAGTACTTC
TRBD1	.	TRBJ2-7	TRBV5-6	CASSSDRGEQYF	TGTGCCAGCAGCTCGGACAGGGGCGAGCAGTACTTC
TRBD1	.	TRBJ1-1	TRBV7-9	CASSPPDRAGTEAFF	TGTGCCAGCAGCCCTCCCGACAGGGCCGGCACTGAAGCTTTCTTT
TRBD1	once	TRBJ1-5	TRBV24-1	CATSDPDRGFDQPQHF	TGTGCCACCAGTGACCCAGACAGGGGCTTCGATCAGCCCCAGCATTTT
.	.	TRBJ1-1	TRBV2	CASSRSPEAFF	TGTGCCAGCAGTCGTAGCCCTGAAGCTTTCTTT
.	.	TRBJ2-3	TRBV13	CASSLEIGPSRDTQYF	TGTGCCAGCAGCTTAGAGATTGGGCCAAGCCGGGATACGCAGTATTTT
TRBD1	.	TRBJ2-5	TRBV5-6	CASSLPRTGGETQYF	TGTGCCAGCAGCTTGCCCCGGACAGGGGGAGAGACCCAGTACTTC
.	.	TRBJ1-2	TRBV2	CASSDGWLGFDYGYAF	TGTGCCAGCAGCGATGGCTGGTTGGGGTTTGACTATGGCTACGCCTTC
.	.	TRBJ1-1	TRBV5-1	CASSFAGLMNTEAFF	TGCGCCAGCAGCTTTGCAGGACTCATGAACACTGAAGCTTTCTTT
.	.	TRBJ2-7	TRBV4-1	CASSQRTGVGSGAYEQYF	TGCGCCAGCAGCCAACGGACAGGGGTGGGTAGCGGGGCCTACGAGCAGTACTTC
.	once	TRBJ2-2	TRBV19	CASSQGFGELFF	TGTGCCAGTAGTCAGGGGTTCGGGGAGCTGTTTTTT
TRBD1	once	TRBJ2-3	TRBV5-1	CASSLVQGAADTQYF	TGCGCCAGCAGCTTGGTGCAGGGGGCGGCAGATACGCAGTATTTT
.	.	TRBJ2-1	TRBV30	CAWSDNEQFF	TGTGCCTGGAGCGACAATGAGCAGTTCTTC
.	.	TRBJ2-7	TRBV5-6	CASSSEVGAFYEQYF	TGTGCCAGCAGCTCCGAGGTCGGCGCTTTTTACGAGCAGTACTTC
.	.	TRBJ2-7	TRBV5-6	CASSFSGYYEQYF	TGTGCCAGCAGCTTTTCAGGGTACTACGAGCAGTACTTC